What follows are 16 T cell receptor beta chains derived from one specimen sequenced in a study of radiotherapy plus CTLA-4 blockade in lung cancer. Clones were read by immunoSEQ multiplex PCR, and TCRdb kept only the in-frame ones, dropping some. Altogether roughly 50,000 clones are present, around 86% being singletons, with the ten largest covering approximately 3.6%. The source was peripheral blood, collected from a patient treated with radiotherapy plus ipilimumab. These receptor sequences come from a human donor with non-small cell lung cancer who had stable disease on radiotherapy plus ipilimumab.

The chain links TRBV10-2 to TRBJ2-1; D is possibly TRBD1 (5 bases). The length of the CDR3 is 15 residues. The germline CDR1 and CDR2 sequences are WSHSY and SAAADI. V lost 0 bases and J lost 9, with 15 bases in between. The CDR3 sequence: CASSESSGPRGEQFF. The CDR3 nucleotides are TGCGCCAGCAGTGAGTCATCCGGGCCAAGGGGTGAGCAGTTCTTC.

The chain carries TRBV7-2 and TRBJ2-3, with D possibly TRBD1 on 6 matching bases. V lost 3 bases to trimming and J lost 1 base, with 11 bases between them. Germline V CDR1 and CDR2: SGHTA, FQGNSA. The length of the CDR3 is 15 residues. The CDR3 DNA follows: TGTGCCAGCAGCTTGATGGGACAAGGCACAGATACGCAGTATTTT. The encoded protein is CASSLMGQGTDTQYF.

The chain has TRBV2 and TRBJ1-4; possible D gene TRBD1, 5 bases. This CDR3 has 15 amino acids. Germline assignment: CDR1 SNHLY and CDR2 FYNNEI. Trimming shortened V by 6 bases and J by 10 bases, and 21 bases separated the two germline ends. CDR3 loop: CASSTTGLGTRKLFF. The CDR3 nucleotides are TGTGCCAGCAGCACAACAGGCCTCGGCACCCGAAAACTGTTTTTT.

The chain combines TRBV28 with TRBJ2-3; tentative D call: TRBD2 (5 bases). CDR1 is MDHEN, CDR2 SYDVKM, per germline. This CDR3 contains 16 residues. V lost 1 base, J lost 2 bases, and 13 bases lay in between. CDR3 sequence reads: CASSLYPRGNTDTQYF. CDR3 in DNA: TGTGCCAGCAGTTTATATCCTCGAGGGAACACAGATACGCAGTATTTT.

CDR3 sequence reads: CSVQGKANEKLFF. The CDR3 DNA reads as TGCAGCGTCCAGGGAAAGGCTAATGAAAAACTGTTTTTT. The chain couples TRBV29-1 to TRBJ1-4, with a weak D call TRBD1 (5 bases). CDR1 SQVTM and CDR2 ANQGSEA come from the germline V gene. The CDR3 has 13 amino acids. V gave up 6 bases and J gave up 3 bases, with 11 bases separating them. Full variable domain (outside the CDR3, taken from reference TRBV29-1 and TRBJ1-4): SAVISQKPSRDICQRGTSLTIQCQVDSQVTMMFWYRQQPGQSLTLIATANQGSEATYESGFVIDKFPISRPNLTFSTLTVSNMSPEDSSIYLCSVQGKANEKLFFGSGTQLSVL.

This chain uses TRBV7-2 with TRBJ2-7; a weak D match, TRBD2 (5 bases). The length of the CDR3 is 15 residues. V was trimmed by 0 bases and J by 2 bases, leaving 11 bases between them. Germline CDR1 SGHTA, CDR2 FQGNSA. CDR3 amino acids: CASSLAGGPTYEQYF. CDR3 sequence (DNA): TGTGCCAGCAGCTTAGCCGGAGGCCCTACCTACGAGCAGTACTTC.

CDR3 bases: TGTGCCAGCAGCTTACAGATTGAGGACACCATATATTTT. This translates into CASSLQIEDTIYF. V is TRBV11-2 and J is TRBJ1-3; D gene ambiguous. The germline V gene encodes CDR1 SGHAT and CDR2 FQNNGV. This CDR3 spans 13 amino acids. Trimming pared 2 bases from V and 8 bases from J, leaving 10 bases between.

This chain joins TRBV11-2 and TRBJ2-1; 8 bases are shared with TRBD2. Germline V gene sequence: CDR1 SGHAT, CDR2 FQNNGV. The length of the CDR3 is 13 residues. Germline trimming cut 4 bases from V and 9 bases from J; bases unmatched to any gene: 5. The CDR3 DNA reads TGTGCCAGCAGCTGGCATAGCGGGACTGAGCAGTTCTTC. This encodes CASSWHSGTEQFF.

The CDR3 region has the DNA TGTGCCAGTAGTCCTGGCGGGAGGGCACGAGAGACCCAGTACTTC. It is translated as CASSPGGRARETQYF. This chain links TRBV19 with TRBJ2-5; TRBD2 aligns across 9 bases. The CDR3 extends over 15 amino acids. V was clipped by 5 bases and J by 4 bases; unmatched bases: 8. CDR1 and CDR2 from the germline V gene are LNHDA and SQIVND (reference sequence).

The V call is TRBV2, the J call TRBJ2-7; a weak D match, TRBD1 (5 bases). From germline, CDR1 is SNHLY and CDR2 FYNNEI. The V and J ends lost 6 bases and 5 bases respectively, with 11 bases between them. The CDR3 extends over 12 amino acids. CDR3: CASRDISNEQYF. The DNA for the CDR3 is TGTGCCAGCAGGGACATAAGCAACGAGCAGTACTTC. Full variable domain (rest looked up from reference TRBV2 and TRBJ2-7): EPEVTQTPSHQVTQMGQEVILRCVPISNHLYFYWYRQILGQKVEFLVSFYNNEISEKSEIFDDQFSVERPDGSNFTLKIRSTKLEDSAMYFCASRDISNEQYFGPGTRLTVT.

V and J are TRBV5-6 and TRBJ2-5; D call uncertain. The CDR3 is 14 residues long. Trimming stripped 6 bases from V and 2 bases from J, with 14 bases between. Germline V gives CDR1 SGHDT, CDR2 YYEEEE. The CDR3 nucleotides read TGTGCCAGCACCTACCTACCGACTCAAGAGACCCAGTACTTC. Its protein product is CASTYLPTQETQYF.

CDR3 sequence reads: CASSLVSGNVGELFF. For the CDR3, the DNA is TGTGCCAGCAGCTTAGTTAGCGGGAACGTCGGGGAGCTGTTTTTT. The rearrangement uses TRBV7-9 and TRBJ2-2; 8 nucleotides line up with TRBD2. The CDR3 runs to 15 residues. The J segment lost 7 bases and the V segment lost 1 base, leaving 5 bases of the junction unmatched. From germline, CDR1 is SEHNR and CDR2 FQNEAQ (reference sequence).

This clone has just a few counts. V and J are TRBV19 and TRBJ2-1, with TRBD2 matching over 10 bases. Germline CDR1 is LNHDA and CDR2 is SQIVND (reference sequence). Germline trimming cut 8 bases from V and 1 base from J; bases unmatched to any gene: 11. The CDR3 runs to 17 residues. The CDR3 DNA is TGTGCCAGTCGAGACAGACGGACTAGCGGATCCTACAATGAGCAGTTCTTC. This sequence encodes CASRDRRTSGSYNEQFF.

By share, this clone ranks as medium-sized (0.01 to 0.1%). CDR3 sequence (DNA): TGCGCCAGCAGCCAACCAGGACAGTTCTATGGCTACACCTTC. Protein sequence: CASSQPGQFYGYTF. The chain links TRBV4-1 to TRBJ1-2; possible D gene TRBD1, 6 bases. Germline V gene data show CDR1 as MGHRA and CDR2 as YSYEKL. The CDR3 spans 14 residues. V lost 2 bases and J lost 4, with 11 bases in between.

The chain links TRBV9 to TRBJ2-5; 9 nucleotides line up with TRBD1. The V gene's germline CDR1 is SGDLS and CDR2 YYNGEE. Unmatched junction bases numbered 14, after V lost 0 bases and J lost 5 bases. CDR3 length: 18 residues. The chain's CDR3 is CASSVATLDRDRDETQYF. CDR3 DNA: TGTGCCAGCAGCGTAGCTACCCTTGACCGGGACAGGGATGAGACCCAGTACTTC.

This clone turned up a few times. This chain joins TRBV19 and TRBJ1-2; 8 nucleotides line up with TRBD1. The CDR3 runs 13 residues. Trimming cost V 7 bases and J 2 bases; bases outside gene matches: 3. Germline CDR1 LNHDA, CDR2 SQIVND (reference sequence). The CDR3 DNA is TGTGCCAGTACTGACAGGGGCAACTATGGCTACACCTTC. Its translation: CASTDRGNYGYTF. The whole variable domain, filled in from reference TRBV19 and TRBJ1-2, reads DGGITQSPKYLFRKEGQNVTLSCEQNLNHDAMYWYRQDPGQGLRLIYYSQIVNDFQKGDIAEGYSVSREKKESFPLTVTSAQKNPTAFYLCASTDRGNYGYTFGSGTRLTVV.